The rows below give T cell receptor beta chains drawn from one sample of a study of cytomegalovirus exposure and HLA in healthy donors. Sequencing used immunoSEQ multiplex PCR; TCRdb keeps in-frame clones, though not all of them. The sample lists about 94,000 clones, about 75% occurring once. Sequencing was performed on PBMCs. These receptors were obtained from a man aged 40-55 years in good health and CMV-seropositive. CDR3s include the opening cysteine and the closing phenylalanine or tryptophan.

13,TRBJ2-7,TRBV10-3,CAISEARSYEQYF
15,TRBJ2-5,TRBV7-9,CASSLLAELGETQYF
13,TRBJ1-1,TRBV2,CASTRDSNTEAFF
13,TRBJ1-4,TRBV11-2,CASSLSNNEKLFF
13,TRBJ1-4,TRBV9,CASSFTAGEKLFF
14,TRBJ1-2,TRBV14,CASSQRTGGSGYTF
13,TRBJ2-5,TRBV2,CASSEGGLETQYF
15,TRBJ1-5,TRBV7-9,CASSADRVSNQPQHF
15,TRBJ1-6,TRBV6-1,CASSELLSYNSPLHF
16,TRBJ2-3,TRBV18,CASSPPRSGMSDTQYF
14,TRBJ2-7,TRBV18,CASSPDRNSYEQYF
16,TRBJ1-3,TRBV2,CASSELDSISGNTIYF
13,TRBJ2-7,TRBV6-5,CASRPQGANEQYF
15,TRBJ1-3,TRBV5-3,CARSQDRLSGNTIYF
15,TRBJ2-7,TRBV28,CASSKPRQGIYEQYF
18,TRBJ2-7,TRBV7-9,CASSSVPLGRGGSYEQYF
14,TRBJ1-2,TRBV4-1,CASSAGQGDYGYTF
16,TRBJ2-7,TRBV7-9,CSSSYEPSGSSYEQYF
13,TRBJ1-1,TRBV2,CASSGQGKTEAFF
16,TRBJ2-2,TRBV7-9,CASRSSGGPLSGELFF